Below are 4 T cell receptor beta chains sequenced from a single sample in a study. TCRdb redid the calling of the reads with MiXCR, one entry per CDR3 protein. Among about 4,500 distinct CDR3 sequences listed, 7% to 10% were seen once. The specimen sequenced was CD4+ T cells from synovial fluid. The receptors stem from a human donor with rheumatoid arthritis.

In this sample, this clonotype turned up many times. The chain is built from TRBV7-3 and TRBJ2-5; 9 nucleotides agree with TRBD2. Germline V lookup: CDR1 SGHTA, CDR2 FQGTGA. The junction had 7 bases not matched to a gene; V was cut back by 1 base and J by 4 bases. CDR3 length: 16 residues. The CDR3 is CASSLNTGLAIETQYF. Written as DNA, the CDR3 is TGTGCCAGCAGCTTAAATACAGGACTAGCGATAGAGACCCAGTACTTC.

This clonotype was recorded a few times. The gene calls are TRBV20-1 and TRBJ2-2; 7 bases fit TRBD1. Trimming took 0 bases from V and 1 from J; bases not matched to a gene: 2. Germline V lookup: CDR1 DFQATT, CDR2 SNEGSKA (reference sequence). This CDR3 comprises 15 residues. CDR3 sequence reads: CSAREQGQNTGELFF. The CDR3 nucleotides read TGCAGTGCTAGAGAACAGGGGCAGAACACCGGGGAGCTGTTTTTT.

This clonotype was observed many times. This chain joins TRBV27 and TRBJ2-5; the match to TRBD1 covers 7 bases. CDR3 length: 18 amino acids. V trimming: 6 bases; J trimming: 4 bases; junction bases outside the gene matches: 20. Germline CDR1 is MNHEY and CDR2 is SMNVEV (reference sequence). The DNA for the CDR3 is TGTGCCAGCAGGATTACCGTGGGGACAGCGAATGCACGAGAGACCCAGTACTTC. Protein sequence: CASRITVGTANARETQYF.

This clonotype was seen many times. The chain has TRBV11-3 and TRBJ2-2, with D possibly TRBD1 on 5 matching bases. The CDR3 is made up of 17 amino acids. V lost 1 base and J lost 4, with 16 bases in between. The germline CDR1 and CDR2 sequences are SGHNT and YENEEA. CDR3 bases: TGTGCCAGCAGCTTAGGCAAGTCAACAGGTGGCACCGGGGAGCTGTTTTTT. Translation gives CASSLGKSTGGTGELFF.